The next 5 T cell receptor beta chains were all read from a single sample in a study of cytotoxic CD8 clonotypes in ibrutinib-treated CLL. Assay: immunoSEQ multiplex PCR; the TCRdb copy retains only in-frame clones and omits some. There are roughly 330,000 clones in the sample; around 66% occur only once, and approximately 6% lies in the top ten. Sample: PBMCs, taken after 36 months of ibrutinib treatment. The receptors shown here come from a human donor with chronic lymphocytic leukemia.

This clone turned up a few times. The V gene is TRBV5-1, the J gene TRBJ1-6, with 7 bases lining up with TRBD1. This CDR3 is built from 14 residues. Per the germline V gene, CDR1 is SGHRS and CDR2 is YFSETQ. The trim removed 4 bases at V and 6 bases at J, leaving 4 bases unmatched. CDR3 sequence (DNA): TGCGCCAGCAGCCTGGACAGGTTTAATTCACCCCTCCACTTT. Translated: CASSLDRFNSPLHF.

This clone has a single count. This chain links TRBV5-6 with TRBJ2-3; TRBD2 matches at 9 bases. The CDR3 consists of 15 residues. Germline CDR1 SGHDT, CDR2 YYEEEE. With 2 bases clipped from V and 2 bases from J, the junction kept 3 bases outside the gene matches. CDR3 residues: CASSLAGGFTDTQYF. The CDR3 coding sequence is TGTGCCAGCAGCTTAGCGGGGGGATTCACAGATACGCAGTATTTT.

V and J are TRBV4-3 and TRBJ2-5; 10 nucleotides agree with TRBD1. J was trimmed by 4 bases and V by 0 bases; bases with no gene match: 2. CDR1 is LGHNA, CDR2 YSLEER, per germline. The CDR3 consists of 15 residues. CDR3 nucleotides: TGCGCCAGCAGCCAAGACGGGGACAGGGGAGAGACCCAGTACTTC. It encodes CASSQDGDRGETQYF.

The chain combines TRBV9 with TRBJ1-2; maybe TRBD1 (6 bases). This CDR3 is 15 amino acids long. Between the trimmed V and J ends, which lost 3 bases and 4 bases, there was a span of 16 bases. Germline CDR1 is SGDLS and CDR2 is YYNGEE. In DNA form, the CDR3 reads TGTGCCAGCAGCGCCCAGGGGTTGTCGGGCTATGGCTACACCTTC. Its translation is CASSAQGLSGYGYTF.

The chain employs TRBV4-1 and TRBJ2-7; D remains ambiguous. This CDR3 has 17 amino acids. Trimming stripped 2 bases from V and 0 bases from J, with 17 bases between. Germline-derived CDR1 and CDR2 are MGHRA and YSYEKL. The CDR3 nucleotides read TGCGCCAGCAGCCAACCTAGGACCGACGGAAGCTCCTACGAGCAGTACTTC. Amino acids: CASSQPRTDGSSYEQYF.